The following is a T cell receptor (beta chain) sequence with its context. A much larger clone sits a single nucleotide away, making a read error possible. The conserved closing phenylalanine or tryptophan is absent in this CDR3, likely reflecting a read error. Unmatched junction bases numbered 9, after V lost 6 bases and J lost 0 bases. The CDR3 extends over 18 amino acids. Looked up from germline, CDR1 is MDHEN and CDR2 is SYDVKM. These data belong to a study of regulatory T cells in long-lasting Graves disease. Background on the study: The term persistent Graves' disease signified upward of 5 years on antithyroid drugs with positive TSH receptor antibodies.

Researchers made TCR beta libraries by using iRepertoire HTBI primers and running Arm-PCR on CDR3 regions. Original processing notes: Among the samples, around 60 TRBV and around 13 TRBJ segments were identified. MiXCR, run by TCRdb on the multiplex PCR reads, gives a single entry per CDR3 protein. The V and J calls and clone size come from TCRdb's table, not from the authors' own analysis. Of around 460,000 distinct CDR3 sequences listed, roughly 23% are singletons. As for time point: persistent/refractory GD, antithyroid drugs over 5 years with positive TRAb. TCR sequences were obtained from RNA taken from PBMCs. Clinicians diagnosed Graves' disease using American Thyroid Association guidelines. The EDTA tubes were filled with about 10 milliliters of drawn peripheral blood.

Sequenced material: peripheral blood mononuclear cells (PBMCs), taken when the disease was refractory, from a patient treated with antithyroid drugs. This chain uses TRBV28 with TRBJ1-6, with TRBD1 identical over 9 bases. The clonotype comes from a female donor with Graves disease. As DNA, the CDR3 is TGTGCCAGCAGCTGGGACAGGGTACCGAGCTCCTATAATTCACCCCTCCACTCT. This codes for CASSWDRVPSSYNSPLHS.